These 15 T cell receptor beta chains came from one sample sequenced in a study of blood T cell repertoires in COVID-19. Profiling relied on immunoSEQ multiplex PCR, and the TCRdb table lists in-frame clones only, not all of them. The sample contains 200,000 to 300,000 clones, 85% to 90% of which appear only once. The sequenced sample consisted of peripheral blood. Every receptor here comes from a woman in her 70s with active or convalescent COVID-19.

The rearrangement links TRBV30 to TRBJ2-1; weak D call: TRBD1 (5 bases). The germline gives CDR1 GTSNPN, CDR2 SVGIG (reference sequence). V was pared by 4 bases and J by 8 bases, with 27 bases between. The CDR3 has 17 residues. CDR3 loop: CAWKPYNATESGHEQFF. CDR3 nucleotides: TGTGCCTGGAAACCCTATAATGCGACAGAGAGTGGCCATGAGCAGTTCTTC.

V usage is TRBV19 and J usage is TRBJ1-1; 8 bases are a match to TRBD1. With 7 bases clipped from V and 11 bases from J, the junction kept 9 bases outside the gene matches. This CDR3 has 12 residues. Germline loops: CDR1 LNHDA, CDR2 SQIVND (reference sequence). The CDR3 reads CASTTGGPLAFF. The CDR3 DNA follows: TGTGCCAGTACCACAGGGGGTCCTTTGGCTTTCTTT.

Here the CDR3 DNA reads TGCGCCAGCAGCTTGTTGGCCCAGAACACTGAAGCTTTCTTT. It encodes CASSLLAQNTEAFF. The chain is built from TRBV5-1 and TRBJ1-1; no clear D gene. The CDR3 spans 14 residues. The V gene's germline CDR1 is SGHRS and CDR2 YFSETQ. Between the trimmed V and J ends, which lost 1 base and 1 base, there was a span of 8 bases.

The V and J genes are TRBV7-9 and TRBJ1-5; D gene uncertain. V was pared by 6 bases and J by 5 bases, with 23 bases between. Germline-derived CDR1 and CDR2 are SEHNR and FQNEAQ (reference sequence). The CDR3 has 17 residues. The CDR3 DNA is TGTGCCAGCAGTTTGGTCCGGGGAGCTGGGTGGGATCAGCCCCAGCATTTT. This gives the protein CASSLVRGAGWDQPQHF.

V gene TRBV2 combines with J gene TRBJ2-7; D is possibly TRBD2 (6 bases). The CDR3 is 13 residues long. CDR1 is SNHLY, CDR2 FYNNEI, per germline. V was pared by 7 bases and J by 0 bases, with 10 bases between. Here the CDR3 DNA reads TGTGCCAGCATTCCGGGACTCTCCTACGAGCAGTACTTC. Translation: CASIPGLSYEQYF.

This rearrangement joins TRBV5-8 to TRBJ1-5; a weak D match, TRBD1 (5 bases). Looked up from germline, CDR1 is SGHTS and CDR2 is YDEGEE. The ends were cut back, 0 bases at V and 2 bases at J, with 9 bases in the middle. The CDR3 spans 15 residues. CDR3 residues: CASSLAGSRNQPQHF. For the CDR3, the DNA is TGTGCCAGCAGCTTGGCAGGGTCGCGCAATCAGCCCCAGCATTTT.

The chain employs TRBV6-5 and TRBJ1-2; no clear D. There are 13 residues in the CDR3. Per germline, CDR1 MNHEY and CDR2 SVGAGI. Trimming took 0 bases from V and 7 from J, leaving 9 bases between them. The CDR3 here is CASSYSSVRGYTF. In DNA form, the CDR3 reads TGTGCCAGCAGTTACTCGAGCGTACGTGGCTACACCTTC.

The J gene is TRBJ1-1, the V gene TRBV6-5, with D possibly being TRBD1 (6 bases). The CDR3 totals 11 residues. CDR1 is MNHEY and CDR2 is SVGAGI in the germline V gene. Deletions cut 7 bases from V and 7 bases from J, with 10 bases between. CDR3 nucleotides: TGTGCCAGCATAAAACAGGGTGAAGCTTTCTTT. Protein sequence: CASIKQGEAFF.

This chain connects TRBV27 to TRBJ2-5; the match to TRBD1 covers 8 bases. The CDR3 length is 13 residues. From germline, CDR1 is MNHEY and CDR2 SMNVEV (reference sequence). The junction had 4 bases not matched to a gene; V was cut back by 5 bases and J by 5 bases. The CDR3 sequence: CASSDRGRETQYF. The CDR3 bases are TGTGCCAGCAGTGACAGGGGTAGGGAGACCCAGTACTTC.

J is TRBJ2-2 and V is TRBV14; no clear D gene. CDR1 and CDR2 (germline): SGHDN, FVKESK. CDR3 length equals 14 residues. V lost 0 bases and J 5 bases, leaving 7 bases between the germline ends. The CDR3 is CASSQEGGTGELFF. In DNA, the CDR3 is TGTGCCAGCAGCCAAGAAGGCGGAACCGGGGAGCTGTTTTTT.

This chain links TRBV25-1 with TRBJ1-2; 10 bases line up with TRBD1. The germline gives CDR1 MGHDK, CDR2 SYGVNS. This CDR3 spans 14 amino acids. V was pared by 2 bases and J by 8 bases, with 5 bases of the junction left unmatched. The CDR3 loop is CASSERTGGFGYTF. As DNA, the CDR3 is TGTGCCAGCAGTGAACGGACAGGGGGGTTCGGCTACACCTTC.

Worth noting for this clone: Other nucleotide sequences in the sample specify the same CDR3. The gene calls are TRBV6-5 and TRBJ2-5, with 8 bases aligning to TRBD2. Looked up from germline, CDR1 is MNHEY and CDR2 is SVGAGI. The length of the CDR3 is 12 residues. J was trimmed by 5 bases and V by 6 bases; bases with no gene match: 2. The CDR3 region is CASSRGGETQYF. The CDR3 DNA follows: TGTGCCAGCAGCCGGGGGGGCGAGACCCAGTACTTC.

This rearrangement joins TRBV25-1 to TRBJ1-4; the D gene is possibly TRBD1 (6 bases). CDR1 MGHDK and CDR2 SYGVNS come from the germline V gene. The CDR3 sequence is 13 residues long. Deletions cut 10 bases from V and 3 bases from J, with 12 bases between. The CDR3 loop is CATWGLANEKLFF. In DNA form, the CDR3 reads TGTGCCACCTGGGGGCTGGCTAATGAAAAACTGTTTTTT.

V is TRBV6-5 and J is TRBJ1-2; the D is unclear. CDR3 length: 12 residues. V lost 7 bases and J lost 5, with 11 bases in between. CDR1 is MNHEY and CDR2 is SVGAGI in the germline V gene. CDR3 sequence: CASTNFAYGYTF. The CDR3 DNA is TGTGCCAGCACCAACTTCGCATATGGCTACACCTTC.

The genes are TRBV6-5 and TRBJ2-7, with D perhaps TRBD1 (7 bases). The CDR3 runs 14 residues. Germline assignment: CDR1 MNHEY and CDR2 SVGAGI. V shed 7 bases and J shed 3 bases, with 16 bases lying between them. CDR3 amino acids: CASNLYRGGYEQYF. The CDR3 nucleotides are TGTGCCAGCAATCTATACAGGGGAGGCTACGAGCAGTACTTC.